The TCR beta chain under discussion was sequenced for a study of human thymus T cells. Trimming took 1 base from V and 7 from J, leaving 13 bases between them. Germline values: CDR1 SGHTA, CDR2 FQGNSA. This CDR3 is built from 15 residues. The repertoire was sequenced with immunoSEQ multiplex PCR; TCRdb's copy has only in-frame clones and lacks some. The data show under 70,000 clones, approximately 95% seen once. This TCR was sampled from a boy under two years old with a congenital heart defect but otherwise immunologically healthy. The specimen was blood. The J gene is TRBJ1-4, the V gene TRBV7-2; TRBD1 is a possible D gene (5 bases). CDR3 nucleotides: TGTGCCAGCAGCTTAGAACCAGGGAGGGTTGAAAAACTGTTTTTT. As protein: CASSLEPGRVEKLFF.